Below are 24 T cell receptor beta chains sequenced from a single sample in a study of monozygotic twins with inflammatory bowel disease. TCRdb reworked the 5' RACE reads into one entry per CDR3 protein, no DNA. The table lists about 210,000 distinct CDR3 sequences. Sequencing input: blood. These receptors were collected from a human donor with ulcerative colitis or Crohn's disease, or a healthy co-twin of an affected twin (not recorded which).

The chain couples TRBV9 to TRBJ1-2. Germline CDR1 is SGDLS and CDR2 is YYNGEE. The CDR3 is 13 amino acids. CDR3 sequence reads: CASSEGGSYGYTF.

V gene TRBV7-2 combines with J gene TRBJ2-1; the D call from TCRdb, TRBD1, cannot be confirmed without DNA. The CDR3 length is 22 residues. Germline V gene data show CDR1 as SGHTA and CDR2 as FQGNSA. CDR3 sequence reads: CASPGGLDTWDRAFSSYNEQFF.

The J gene is TRBJ1-1, the V gene TRBV5-1; TCRdb indicates TRBD1, and absent DNA this call remains unverified. In germline, CDR1 is SGHRS, CDR2 YFSETQ. The CDR3 sequence is 13 residues long. The chain's CDR3 is CASSLGQGAKAFF.

V gene TRBV9 combines with J gene TRBJ2-6. Germline-derived CDR1 and CDR2 are SGDLS and YYNGEE. This CDR3 region has 16 residues. CDR3 amino acids: CASSASQGSGANVLTF.

J is TRBJ2-3 and V is TRBV12-3 or TRBV12-4; as DNA is missing, the TRBD2 call by TCRdb cannot be tested. The CDR3 totals 18 residues. The CDR3 loop is CASSSTGTSVEGTDTQYF.

The chain carries TRBV6-1 and TRBJ2-7; with no DNA, the TCRdb D assignment of TRBD2 cannot be verified. Germline values: CDR1 MNHNS, CDR2 SASEGT. The CDR3 loop spans 14 amino acids. CDR3 sequence reads: CASSEPSVSYEQYF.

V usage is TRBV3-1 and J usage is TRBJ2-1. Germline CDR1 reads LGHDT; CDR2 reads YNNKEL (reference sequence). The CDR3 sequence is 16 residues long. The CDR3 spells CASSQDSILAYNEQFF.

This sequence joins TRBV12-3 or TRBV12-4 and TRBJ1-2; the D call of TRBD1 rests on TCRdb alone, since no DNA is present to check it. The CDR3 length is 14 residues. CDR3 residues: CASSLTGVFYGYTF.

This rearrangement joins TRBV7-2 to TRBJ2-3. The CDR3 has 13 amino acids. CDR1 is SGHTA and CDR2 is FQGNSA in the germline V gene. The CDR3 reads CASSLLITDTQYF.

The chain combines TRBV5-4 with TRBJ1-3; there is no DNA to check the TCRdb D call of TRBD1. The CDR3 extends over 20 amino acids. Per germline, CDR1 SGHNT and CDR2 YYREEE (reference sequence). CDR3: CASSSRVPPRQTNSGNTIYF.

This rearrangement joins TRBV19 to TRBJ1-1; TCRdb returns TRBD1, unconfirmable since there is no DNA. This CDR3 contains 18 residues. CDR1 is LNHDA, CDR2 SQIVND, per germline (reference sequence). The CDR3 is CASSIERLRGLRNTEAFF.

CDR3 sequence: CSARGSGGQDQETQYF. This chain joins TRBV20-1 and TRBJ2-5; TCRdb reports TRBD2, a call that lacks DNA to check it against. The CDR3 loop spans 16 amino acids. In germline, CDR1 is DFQATT, CDR2 SNEGSKA (reference sequence).

The CDR3 loop reads CASSQDVGGNQPQHF. This chain joins TRBV4-1 and TRBJ1-5. CDR1 is MGHRA, CDR2 YSYEKL, per germline. This CDR3 has 15 amino acids.

This sequence joins TRBV3-1 and TRBJ1-1. This CDR3 contains 11 residues. Germline assignment: CDR1 LGHDT and CDR2 YNNKEL (reference sequence). Here the CDR3 reads CASSQVGIAFF.

This rearrangement joins TRBV19 to TRBJ1-2; TCRdb outputs TRBD1, but without DNA this stays unchecked. The CDR3 consists of 14 residues. The germline gives CDR1 LNHDA, CDR2 SQIVND (reference sequence). The CDR3 is CASSKGQGTYGYTF.

The chain is built from TRBV25-1 and TRBJ2-3. Germline V lookup: CDR1 MGHDK, CDR2 SYGVNS. The CDR3 runs to 15 residues. The CDR3 is CASSEFRGLGDTQYF.

The gene calls are TRBV6-1 and TRBJ1-4; TCRdb reports TRBD1, a call that lacks DNA to check it against. The CDR3 is made up of 14 amino acids. CDR1 is MNHNS and CDR2 is SASEGT in the germline V gene. The CDR3 sequence is CASRRTKIYEKLFF.

This chain uses TRBV12-3 or TRBV12-4 with TRBJ2-7; no DNA is available, so the TRBD2 call from TCRdb remains unchecked. The CDR3 is made up of 15 amino acids. Here the CDR3 reads CASSYGLAGAYEQYF.

V gene TRBV5-1 combines with J gene TRBJ1-4. CDR1 and CDR2 from the germline V gene are SGHRS and YFSETQ. The CDR3 covers 16 residues. CDR3 loop: CASSFGETALVGKLFF.

The chain carries TRBV28 and TRBJ2-3; TCRdb lists TRBD1, though no DNA is available to test this call. Germline CDR1 and CDR2: MDHEN and SYDVKM. This CDR3 region has 15 residues. The CDR3 protein is CATGVAGHLTDTQYF.

The chain recombines TRBV6-5 with TRBJ1-2. From germline, CDR1 is MNHEY and CDR2 SVGAGI. This CDR3 contains 11 residues. CDR3 loop: CASSSNRGYTF.

The gene calls are TRBV7-6 and TRBJ2-3; the TCRdb call, TRBD2, lacks DNA for checking. Germline CDR1 and CDR2: SGHVS and FNYEAQ. The CDR3 sequence is 15 residues long. The CDR3 spells CASSLWEGATDTQYF.

The V gene is TRBV20-1, the J gene TRBJ2-3; without DNA, the TCRdb call of TRBD1 cannot be checked. The CDR3 is 13 residues long. The germline CDR1 and CDR2 sequences are DFQATT and SNEGSKA (reference sequence). CDR3 sequence reads: CSARAPYVDTQYF.

The CDR3 reads CASSPVPRTEAFF. The chain combines TRBV5-1 with TRBJ1-1; TCRdb indicates TRBD1, and absent DNA this call remains unverified. The CDR3 has 13 residues. The germline gives CDR1 SGHRS, CDR2 YFSETQ.